These T cell receptor beta chains were read from a single sample in a study of patients and donors after allogeneic stem cell transplantation. TCRdb called the RT-PCR reads again in MiXCR, with one record for every CDR3 protein. The sample yields 150,000 to 200,000 distinct CDR3 sequences, approximately 30% seen once. The sample consisted of blood, either unsorted or a sorted T cell fraction (not recorded which). The receptor source for this set is a human donor who was either an allogeneic HSCT recipient or a stem cell or donor lymphocyte infusion donor (not recorded which). It is not recorded whose cells these are; they may come from a transplant donor. The conserved cysteine and the conserved F or W are not part of the CDR3 here.

TRBV11-2	TRBJ2-2	ASSLRPGGDGELF
TRBV12-3/TRBV12-4	TRBJ2-1	ASSLGAQNEQF
TRBV27	TRBJ1-3	ASSLRSPSGNTIY
TRBV7-9	TRBJ2-3	ASTFLDSEADTQY
TRBV2	TRBJ2-1	ASKQASSYNEQF
TRBV20-1	TRBJ1-1	SASDRAGEAF
TRBV28	TRBJ1-2	ASSLRGAQGHQGYT
TRBV12-3/TRBV12-4	TRBJ1-5	ASSLAADQPQH
TRBV18	TRBJ2-7	ASSPGTRDEQY
TRBV5-1	TRBJ2-1	ASSLYSGWGRNEQF
TRBV6-5	TRBJ1-1	ASSDPGGAWDTEAF
TRBV27	TRBJ1-2	ASSYGQGNLYGYT
TRBV10-3	TRBJ1-6	AAGAGSQNSPLH
TRBV7-9	TRBJ2-1	ASSPRGFQHNEQF
TRBV12-3/TRBV12-4	TRBJ1-4	ASGGDDEKLFF
TRBV5-1	TRBJ1-1	ASSLRVNTEAF
TRBV12-3/TRBV12-4	TRBJ2-3	ATAGDRGFPAGADTQY
TRBV29-1	TRBJ2-7	SVGSAGYEQY
TRBV12-3/TRBV12-4	TRBJ1-2	ASSPGGQAIGYT
TRBV9	TRBJ1-1	ASSVGGTGGHLEAF
TRBV18	TRBJ1-1	ASSPAPRGTEAF
TRBV7-3	TRBJ2-3	ASSPGLARDTQY
TRBV10-2	TRBJ1-5	ASSVAGGIGNQPQH
TRBV4-3	TRBJ2-5	ASSQDIGMETQY
TRBV6-1	TRBJ2-2	ASSIAPNTGELF
TRBV20-1	TRBJ1-3	SASNRISGNTIY
TRBV7-9	TRBJ2-5	ASSFWRNEETQY
TRBV5-1	TRBJ2-3	ASSLGGSGRADTQY
TRBV20-1	TRBJ2-7	SARDYRGLEQY
TRBV7-6	TRBJ2-2	ASSLVVGTGELF
TRBV7-2	TRBJ1-4	ASSLMGTGGSKLF
TRBV28	TRBJ1-2	ASSSPRGPTGSNYGYT
TRBV7-2	TRBJ1-5	ASSLEGNSNQPQH
TRBV6-2/TRBV6-3	TRBJ1-2	ASSYAGTGYFLDGYT
TRBV6-5	TRBJ1-5	ASSYSKLNQPQH
TRBV10-3	TRBJ1-1	AISVTGNTEAF
TRBV11-2	TRBJ2-5	ASSLALGQGVGETQY
TRBV9	TRBJ1-1	ASSLGTANTEAF
TRBV2	TRBJ2-3	ASRTTDTQY
TRBV20-1	TRBJ2-1	SAPTGVDYNEQF
TRBV6-4	TRBJ2-4	ASSDATTGGAKNIQY
TRBV12-3/TRBV12-4	TRBJ2-5	ASSLGQETQY
TRBV6-2/TRBV6-3	TRBJ1-6	AIRTGTHSPLH
TRBV12-3/TRBV12-4	TRBJ2-3	ASSDRGTDTQY
TRBV4-3	TRBJ2-1	ASSQDAGTYNEQF
TRBV7-8	TRBJ1-3	ASSLDWVLRPAGNTIY
TRBV29-1	TRBJ1-2	STNPQGLDGYT